Listed below are T cell receptor beta chains from one sample, sequenced in a study of identical twins. TCRdb reanalysed the 5' RACE reads using MiXCR and keeps one entry per CDR3 protein. This sample carries about 340,000 distinct CDR3 sequences, roughly an eighth of them seen once, and the ten largest clones take 7.2%. These data were likewise used in another study, on yellow fever vaccine responses in identical twins.

The sample taken for sequencing was CD8+ T cells sorted from blood. All receptors derive from a woman under 30 in good health. The CDR3 runs from the conserved cysteine through the conserved F or W. Each record gives: V gene, J gene, clone size, D gene, CDR3 protein, CDR3 DNA. The D gene is left open where the match is weak. Clone size appears in some rows only: once, few, many, or a class for an expanded clone.

v_gene: TRBV7-8; j_gene: TRBJ2-3; abundance: once; d_gene: TRBD2; CDR3aa: CASSLRLAGFTDTQYF; CDR3nt: TGTGCCAGCAGCTTAAGGCTAGCGGGGTTCACAGATACGCAGTATTTT
v_gene: TRBV12-3/TRBV12-4; j_gene: TRBJ2-3; abundance: many; d_gene: -; CDR3aa: CASSFQGGADTQYF; CDR3nt: TGTGCCAGCAGTTTCCAGGGTGGCGCAGATACGCAGTATTTT
v_gene: TRBV6-1; j_gene: TRBJ1-2; abundance: -; d_gene: TRBD1; CDR3aa: CASSEVQTGFNYGYTF; CDR3nt: TGTGCCAGCAGTGAAGTGCAGACAGGGTTTAACTATGGCTACACCTTC
v_gene: TRBV4-1; j_gene: TRBJ2-5; abundance: many; d_gene: -; CDR3aa: CASSQDSPRIPETQYF; CDR3nt: TGCGCCAGCAGCCAAGACTCCCCTCGCATCCCAGAGACCCAGTACTTC
v_gene: TRBV29-1; j_gene: TRBJ2-5; abundance: -; d_gene: TRBD2; CDR3aa: CSVPGLAINQETQYF; CDR3nt: TGCAGCGTACCGGGACTAGCGATAAACCAAGAGACCCAGTACTTC
v_gene: TRBV20-1; j_gene: TRBJ2-1; abundance: -; d_gene: TRBD1; CDR3aa: CSANGQGSYNEQFF; CDR3nt: TGCAGTGCTAATGGACAGGGATCCTACAATGAGCAGTTCTTC
v_gene: TRBV13; j_gene: TRBJ2-4; abundance: -; d_gene: -; CDR3aa: CASSFGNTGLGVLLAKNIQYF; CDR3nt: TGTGCCAGCAGCTTCGGTAACACCGGCTTAGGAGTACTCCTAGCCAAAAACATTCAGTACTTC
v_gene: TRBV3-1; j_gene: TRBJ2-7; abundance: few; d_gene: -; CDR3aa: CASSQGLEVYEQYF; CDR3nt: TGTGCCAGCAGCCAAGGCTTAGAGGTCTACGAGCAGTACTTC
v_gene: TRBV12-3/TRBV12-4; j_gene: TRBJ2-1; abundance: many; d_gene: -; CDR3aa: CASSLLRGGSNEQFF; CDR3nt: TGTGCCAGCAGCCTCCTCAGGGGGGGTAGCAATGAGCAGTTCTTC
v_gene: TRBV3-1; j_gene: TRBJ2-1; abundance: few; d_gene: TRBD2; CDR3aa: CASSRTLAGPSSYNEQFF; CDR3nt: TGTGCCAGCAGCCGGACTCTAGCGGGGCCAAGCTCCTACAATGAGCAGTTCTTC
v_gene: TRBV12-3/TRBV12-4; j_gene: TRBJ1-5; abundance: many; d_gene: -; CDR3aa: CASKLGGGGQPQHF; CDR3nt: TGTGCCAGCAAACTCGGGGGGGGTGGACAGCCCCAGCATTTT
v_gene: TRBV20-1; j_gene: TRBJ2-5; abundance: -; d_gene: -; CDR3aa: CSARDQFSLRNQETQYF; CDR3nt: TGCAGTGCTAGAGATCAGTTTAGCCTCCGCAATCAAGAGACCCAGTACTTC
v_gene: TRBV29-1; j_gene: TRBJ2-1; abundance: -; d_gene: -; CDR3aa: CSVVKGMNEQFF; CDR3nt: TGCAGCGTTGTTAAGGGAATGAATGAGCAGTTCTTC
v_gene: TRBV7-9; j_gene: TRBJ2-5; abundance: few; d_gene: -; CDR3aa: CASSLETSQETQYF; CDR3nt: TGTGCCAGCAGCTTAGAGACTTCACAAGAGACCCAGTACTTC
v_gene: TRBV6-5; j_gene: TRBJ1-5; abundance: few; d_gene: -; CDR3aa: CASSYTRYQPQHF; CDR3nt: TGTGCCAGCAGTTACACCCGCTATCAGCCCCAGCATTTT
v_gene: TRBV12-3/TRBV12-4; j_gene: TRBJ2-1; abundance: few; d_gene: -; CDR3aa: CASSSPGWYNEQFF; CDR3nt: TGTGCCAGCAGCTCCCCAGGCTGGTACAATGAGCAGTTCTTC
v_gene: TRBV5-1; j_gene: TRBJ2-1; abundance: many; d_gene: TRBD2; CDR3aa: CASSLVSGGGDNEQFF; CDR3nt: TGCGCCAGCAGCTTGGTCTCTGGCGGGGGAGACAATGAGCAGTTCTTC
v_gene: TRBV3-1; j_gene: TRBJ2-1; abundance: -; d_gene: -; CDR3aa: CASSQFLAEGTGEQFF; CDR3nt: TGTGCCAGCAGCCAATTCTTAGCGGAGGGGACGGGTGAGCAGTTCTTC